Listed below are T cell receptor beta chains from one sample, sequenced in a study of blood T cell repertoires in COVID-19. Using immunoSEQ multiplex PCR, the repertoire was profiled, and TCRdb retains in-frame clones only, with some absent. The data show 60,000 to 85,000 clones, approximately 80% seen once. Material: peripheral blood. These receptors were collected from a human donor in a cohort sampled during active COVID-19. Each CDR3 is given with its conserved first and last residue. The order of the fields is CDR3 protein, CDR3 DNA, clone size, D gene, V gene, J gene. A D gene is named only where the DNA matches it firmly. A clone size is listed for some rows: how often the clone was seen (once, few, many), or a class if it is expanded.

cdr3_aa: CASSFPQGALQETQYF; cdr3_nt: TGTGCCAGCAGTTTCCCACAGGGGGCGTTGCAGGAGACCCAGTACTTC; clone_size: once; d_call: TRBD1; v_call: TRBV5-6; j_call: TRBJ2-5
cdr3_aa: CASSLAGPRGPGELFF; cdr3_nt: TGTGCCAGCAGCTTGGCTGGCCCCAGGGGGCCCGGGGAGCTGTTTTTT; clone_size: -; d_call: TRBD1; v_call: TRBV5-4; j_call: TRBJ2-2
cdr3_aa: CASSLESGEQYF; cdr3_nt: TGTGCCAGCTCACTGGAGTCTGGAGAGCAGTACTTC; clone_size: -; d_call: -; v_call: TRBV18; j_call: TRBJ2-7
cdr3_aa: CAISVRPPGRSGDYGYTF; cdr3_nt: TGTGCCATCAGTGTGCGGCCCCCAGGGCGTTCGGGAGACTATGGCTACACCTTC; clone_size: -; d_call: -; v_call: TRBV10-3; j_call: TRBJ1-2
cdr3_aa: CASSSTSGSNTGELFF; cdr3_nt: TGCGCCAGCAGCTCGACTAGCGGGTCGAACACCGGGGAGCTGTTTTTT; clone_size: -; d_call: TRBD2; v_call: TRBV5-1; j_call: TRBJ2-2
cdr3_aa: CASSQVPPGLGYTF; cdr3_nt: TGTGCCAGCAGCCAAGTACCCCCAGGGCTGGGCTACACCTTC; clone_size: -; d_call: -; v_call: TRBV3-1/TRBV3-2; j_call: TRBJ1-2
cdr3_aa: CASSEGTGVFNTEAFF; cdr3_nt: TGTGCCAGCAGTGAAGGGACAGGGGTATTTAACACTGAAGCTTTCTTT; clone_size: once; d_call: TRBD1; v_call: TRBV6-1; j_call: TRBJ1-1
cdr3_aa: CASSIGVASGGYEQYF; cdr3_nt: TGTGCCAGTAGTATAGGTGTGGCTAGCGGGGGCTACGAGCAGTACTTC; clone_size: few; d_call: TRBD2; v_call: TRBV19; j_call: TRBJ2-7
cdr3_aa: CASSQEQLAGTTYTQYF; cdr3_nt: TGTGCCAGCAGCCAAGAACAACTAGCGGGGACGACTTATACGCAGTATTTT; clone_size: -; d_call: TRBD2; v_call: TRBV3-1/TRBV3-2; j_call: TRBJ2-3
cdr3_aa: CASQGPEGYEQYF; cdr3_nt: TGTGCCAGCCAGGGTCCGGAGGGTTACGAGCAGTACTTC; clone_size: -; d_call: -; v_call: TRBV27; j_call: TRBJ2-7
cdr3_aa: CATSRDRSRALYGYTF; cdr3_nt: TGTGCCACCAGCAGAGATCGGAGCAGGGCCTTATATGGCTACACCTTC; clone_size: -; d_call: -; v_call: TRBV15; j_call: TRBJ1-2
cdr3_aa: CASSRLASNTGELFF; cdr3_nt: TGCGCCAGCAGCCGACTAGCATCGAACACCGGGGAGCTGTTTTTT; clone_size: once; d_call: TRBD2; v_call: TRBV4-3; j_call: TRBJ2-2
cdr3_aa: CAWSLRRGRFGYTF; cdr3_nt: TGTGCCTGGAGCCTTCGCAGGGGGCGCTTTGGCTACACCTTC; clone_size: -; d_call: TRBD1; v_call: TRBV30; j_call: TRBJ1-2
cdr3_aa: CASSLEGTGNEKLFF; cdr3_nt: TGTGCCAGCAGCTTAGAGGGGACAGGAAATGAAAAACTGTTTTTT; clone_size: -; d_call: TRBD1; v_call: TRBV7-9; j_call: TRBJ1-4
cdr3_aa: CASSPDRGHTGELFF; cdr3_nt: TGTGCCAGCAGCCCGGACAGGGGGCACACCGGGGAGCTGTTTTTT; clone_size: -; d_call: TRBD1; v_call: TRBV7-6; j_call: TRBJ2-2
cdr3_aa: CASGGQGTNEKLFF; cdr3_nt: TGTGCCAGCGGGGGACAGGGGACTAATGAAAAACTGTTTTTT; clone_size: -; d_call: TRBD1; v_call: TRBV28; j_call: TRBJ1-4
cdr3_aa: CASSPRRTGSGTEAFF; cdr3_nt: TGTGCCAGCTCACCACGGAGGACAGGGTCGGGCACTGAAGCTTTCTTT; clone_size: -; d_call: TRBD1; v_call: TRBV18; j_call: TRBJ1-1
cdr3_aa: CASSLSADTGELFF; cdr3_nt: TGTGCCAGCAGCTTGTCCGCAGACACCGGGGAGCTGTTTTTT; clone_size: -; d_call: -; v_call: TRBV7-2; j_call: TRBJ2-2
cdr3_aa: CASSSSDRLNTEAFF; cdr3_nt: TGTGCCAGCAGTTCCTCGGACAGACTGAACACTGAAGCTTTCTTT; clone_size: -; d_call: -; v_call: TRBV27; j_call: TRBJ1-1
cdr3_aa: CASSVSGGSKPQHF; cdr3_nt: TGTGCCAGCAGCGTTTCTGGGGGCAGTAAGCCCCAGCATTTT; clone_size: -; d_call: -; v_call: TRBV9; j_call: TRBJ1-5
cdr3_aa: CASSISPGLGNQPQHF; cdr3_nt: TGTGCCAGTAGTATTTCCCCAGGTTTGGGCAATCAGCCCCAGCATTTT; clone_size: -; d_call: -; v_call: TRBV19; j_call: TRBJ1-5
cdr3_aa: CASSVDREYQPQHF; cdr3_nt: TGTGCCAGCAGTGTGGACAGGGAGTATCAGCCCCAGCATTTT; clone_size: few; d_call: TRBD1; v_call: TRBV6-2/TRBV6-3; j_call: TRBJ1-5
cdr3_aa: CATGIAGVYNEQFF; cdr3_nt: TGTGCCACGGGTATAGCGGGGGTATACAATGAGCAGTTCTTC; clone_size: -; d_call: TRBD2; v_call: TRBV6-5; j_call: TRBJ2-1
cdr3_aa: CASSARTGVFNTEAFF; cdr3_nt: TGTGCCAGCAGCGCCCGGACAGGGGTGTTTAACACTGAAGCTTTCTTT; clone_size: -; d_call: TRBD1; v_call: TRBV7-2; j_call: TRBJ1-1
cdr3_aa: CSVWRGTGELFF; cdr3_nt: TGCAGCGTTTGGAGAGGCACCGGGGAGCTGTTTTTT; clone_size: -; d_call: -; v_call: TRBV29-1; j_call: TRBJ2-2
cdr3_aa: CATSREPVGGDEFAYYYEQYF; cdr3_nt: TGTGCCACCAGCAGAGAACCCGTGGGAGGGGACGAGTTCGCTTATTACTACGAGCAGTACTTC; clone_size: -; d_call: TRBD2; v_call: TRBV15; j_call: TRBJ2-7
cdr3_aa: CASSVGLAEETQYF; cdr3_nt: TGTGCCAGCAGCGTCGGACTAGCAGAAGAGACCCAGTACTTC; clone_size: -; d_call: TRBD2; v_call: TRBV6-5; j_call: TRBJ2-5
cdr3_aa: CASADRTGEQFF; cdr3_nt: TGTGCCAGCGCGGACAGGACGGGTGAGCAGTTCTTC; clone_size: -; d_call: TRBD1; v_call: TRBV7-3; j_call: TRBJ2-1
cdr3_aa: CASSLEGTGSSPLHF; cdr3_nt: TGTGCCAGCAGCTTAGAGGGGACTGGGAGTTCACCCCTCCACTTT; clone_size: -; d_call: -; v_call: TRBV7-6; j_call: TRBJ1-6
cdr3_aa: CASSPQGLNYGYTF; cdr3_nt: TGTGCCAGCAGTCCACAGGGGCTCAACTATGGCTACACCTTC; clone_size: -; d_call: TRBD1; v_call: TRBV2; j_call: TRBJ1-2
cdr3_aa: CASSLGYTDTQYF; cdr3_nt: TGTGCCAGCAGCCTCGGGTACACAGATACGCAGTATTTT; clone_size: -; d_call: -; v_call: TRBV2; j_call: TRBJ2-3
cdr3_aa: CASSLTRERANTGELFF; cdr3_nt: TGTGCCAGCAGCTTAACCCGGGAACGCGCGAACACCGGGGAGCTGTTTTTT; clone_size: few; d_call: -; v_call: TRBV7-3; j_call: TRBJ2-2
cdr3_aa: CATTTLMGGSNSPLHF; cdr3_nt: TGTGCCACCACCACATTGATGGGGGGAAGTAATTCACCCCTCCACTTT; clone_size: -; d_call: -; v_call: TRBV28; j_call: TRBJ1-6
cdr3_aa: CASSFDGAYEQYF; cdr3_nt: TGTGCCAGCAGCTTTGACGGGGCCTACGAGCAGTACTTC; clone_size: -; d_call: -; v_call: TRBV11-1; j_call: TRBJ2-7
cdr3_aa: CASSSPGQGYYGYTF; cdr3_nt: TGCGCCAGCAGCTCCCCGGGACAGGGGTACTATGGCTACACCTTC; clone_size: -; d_call: TRBD1; v_call: TRBV5-1; j_call: TRBJ1-2
cdr3_aa: CASTRQGQGTKNIQYF; cdr3_nt: TGTGCCAGTACTAGACAGGGACAGGGTACCAAAAACATTCAGTACTTC; clone_size: -; d_call: TRBD1; v_call: TRBV19; j_call: TRBJ2-4
cdr3_aa: CASTQRGTGRNTGELFF; cdr3_nt: TGTGCCAGTACCCAGAGGGGGACAGGGAGAAACACCGGGGAGCTGTTTTTT; clone_size: -; d_call: TRBD1; v_call: TRBV19; j_call: TRBJ2-2
cdr3_aa: CASSFGLSSYNSPLHF; cdr3_nt: TGTGCCAGCAGCTTTGGTCTGAGCTCCTATAATTCACCCCTCCACTTT; clone_size: -; d_call: -; v_call: TRBV7-9; j_call: TRBJ1-6
cdr3_aa: CASSRGLAYTSYEQYF; cdr3_nt: TGTGCCAGCAGCCGCGGACTAGCGTACACCTCCTACGAGCAGTACTTC; clone_size: -; d_call: TRBD2; v_call: TRBV6-2/TRBV6-3; j_call: TRBJ2-7
cdr3_aa: CASSQGTEAFF; cdr3_nt: TGTGCCAGTAGCCAGGGAACTGAAGCTTTCTTT; clone_size: once; d_call: -; v_call: TRBV19; j_call: TRBJ1-1
cdr3_aa: CASTGAYNSPLHF; cdr3_nt: TGTGCCAGTACAGGGGCGTATAATTCACCCCTCCACTTT; clone_size: -; d_call: TRBD1; v_call: TRBV30; j_call: TRBJ1-6
cdr3_aa: CASSQTGTYNEKLFF; cdr3_nt: TGTGCCAGCAGCCAAACCGGGACATATAATGAAAAACTGTTTTTT; clone_size: -; d_call: -; v_call: TRBV11-3; j_call: TRBJ1-4